This T cell receptor (beta chain) was documented in a study of T-cell reconstitution after alpha-beta-depleted transplantation in children. Findings and caveats of the study: Hyperexpanded clones declined; after one year, newly produced T cells mostly supplied diversity. Reportedly, only several hundred clones from non-depleted graft cells drove alpha-beta T-cell counts at about two months. It was surviving recipient T cells and thymic progenitors that gave some patients high TCRbeta diversity at day 60.

This clonotype was detected a few times. Antigen specificity is unknown. Unique molecular identifiers were used in preparing the TCRbeta library. TCRdb fed the PCR reads into MiXCR, producing one record per CDR3 protein. The repertoire includes a few hundred thousand distinct CDR3 sequences, 27% of them detected once, and 35% to 40% sits in the top ten. V was shortened by 5 bases and J by 2 bases, with 13 bases between the two germline ends. The CDR3 is 15 amino acids. Germline V gives CDR1 MNHEY, CDR2 SVGAGI. Sequencing was performed on PBMCs, taken before TCRalphabeta/CD19-depleted stem cell transplant. The V and J genes are TRBV6-5 and TRBJ1-5, with D maybe TRBD1 (5 bases). The clonotype originates from a boy under three years old with Wiskott-Aldrich syndrome, due to receive a stem cell transplant. CDR3: CASSPGTVGNQPQHF. In nucleotides, the CDR3 is TGTGCCAGCAGTCCAGGGACCGTCGGCAATCAGCCCCAGCATTTT.